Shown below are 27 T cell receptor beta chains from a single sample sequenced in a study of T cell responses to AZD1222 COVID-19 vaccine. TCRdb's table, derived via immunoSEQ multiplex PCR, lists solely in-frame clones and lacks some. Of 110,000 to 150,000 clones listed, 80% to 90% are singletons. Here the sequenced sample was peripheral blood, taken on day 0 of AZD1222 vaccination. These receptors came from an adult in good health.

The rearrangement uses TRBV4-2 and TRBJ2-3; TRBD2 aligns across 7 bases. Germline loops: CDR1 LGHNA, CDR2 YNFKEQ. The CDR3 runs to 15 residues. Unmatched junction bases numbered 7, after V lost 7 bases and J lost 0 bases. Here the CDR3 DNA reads TGTGCCAGCACGAGCGGGGCGATTAGCACAGATACGCAGTATTTT. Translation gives CASTSGAISTDTQYF.

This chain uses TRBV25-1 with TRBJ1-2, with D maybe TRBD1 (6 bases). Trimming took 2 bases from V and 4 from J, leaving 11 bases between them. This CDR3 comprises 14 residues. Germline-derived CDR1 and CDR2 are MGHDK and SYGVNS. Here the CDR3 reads CASSEGQMVYGYTF. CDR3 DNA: TGTGCCAGCAGTGAAGGACAGATGGTCTATGGCTACACCTTC.

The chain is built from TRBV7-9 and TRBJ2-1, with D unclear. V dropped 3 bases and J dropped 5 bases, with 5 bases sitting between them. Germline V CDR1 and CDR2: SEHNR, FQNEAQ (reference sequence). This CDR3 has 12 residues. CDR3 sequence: CASSFDDNEQFF. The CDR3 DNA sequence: TGTGCCAGCAGCTTCGATGACAATGAGCAGTTCTTC.

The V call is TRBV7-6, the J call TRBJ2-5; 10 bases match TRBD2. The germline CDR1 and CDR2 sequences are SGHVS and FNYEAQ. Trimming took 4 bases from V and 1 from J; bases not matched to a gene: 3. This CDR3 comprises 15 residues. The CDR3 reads CASSYLAGAQETQYF. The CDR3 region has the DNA TGTGCCAGCAGCTACCTAGCGGGAGCCCAAGAGACCCAGTACTTC.

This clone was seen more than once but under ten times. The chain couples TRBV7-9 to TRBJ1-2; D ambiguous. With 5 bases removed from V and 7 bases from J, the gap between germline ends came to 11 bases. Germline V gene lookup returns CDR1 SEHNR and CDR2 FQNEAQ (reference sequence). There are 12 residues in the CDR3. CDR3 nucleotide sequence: TGTGCCAGCAGCGGACGACGGGTTGGCTACACCTTC. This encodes CASSGRRVGYTF. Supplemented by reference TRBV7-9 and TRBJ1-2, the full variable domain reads DTGVSQNPRHKITKRGQNVTFRCDPISEHNRLYWYRQTLGQGPEFLTYFQNEAQLEKSRLLSDRFSAERPKGSFSTLEIQRTEQGDSAMYLCASSGRRVGYTFGSGTRLTVV.

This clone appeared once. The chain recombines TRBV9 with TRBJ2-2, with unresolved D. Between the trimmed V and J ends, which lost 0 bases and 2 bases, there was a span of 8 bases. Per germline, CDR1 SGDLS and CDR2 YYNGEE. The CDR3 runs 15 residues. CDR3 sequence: CASSVGRLNTGELFF. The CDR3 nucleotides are TGTGCCAGCAGCGTAGGGCGTTTAAACACCGGGGAGCTGTTTTTT.

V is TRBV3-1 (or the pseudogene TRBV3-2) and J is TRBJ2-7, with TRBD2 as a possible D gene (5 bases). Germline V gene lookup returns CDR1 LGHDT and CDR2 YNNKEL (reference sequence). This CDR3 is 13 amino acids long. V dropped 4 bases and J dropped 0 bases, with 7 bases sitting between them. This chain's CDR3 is CASSRTASYEQYF. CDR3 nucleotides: TGTGCCAGCAGCCGGACTGCCTCCTACGAGCAGTACTTC.

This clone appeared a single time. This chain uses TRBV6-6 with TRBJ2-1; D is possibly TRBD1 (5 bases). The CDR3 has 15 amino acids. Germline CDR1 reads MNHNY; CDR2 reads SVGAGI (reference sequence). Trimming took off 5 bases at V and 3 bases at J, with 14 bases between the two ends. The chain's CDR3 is CASSILGDFYNEQFF. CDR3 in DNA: TGTGCCAGCAGTATCTTAGGGGATTTCTACAATGAGCAGTTCTTC.

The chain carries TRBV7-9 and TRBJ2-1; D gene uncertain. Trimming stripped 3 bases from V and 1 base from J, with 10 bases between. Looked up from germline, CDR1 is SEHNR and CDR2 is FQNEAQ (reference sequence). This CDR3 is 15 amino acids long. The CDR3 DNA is TGTGCCAGCAGCTTGTTATGGACGTCCTACAATGAGCAGTTCTTC. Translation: CASSLLWTSYNEQFF.

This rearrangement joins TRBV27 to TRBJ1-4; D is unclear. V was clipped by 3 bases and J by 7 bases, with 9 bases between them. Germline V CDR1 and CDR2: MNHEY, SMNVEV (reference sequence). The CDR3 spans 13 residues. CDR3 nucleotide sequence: TGTGCCAGCAGTTTTGTGGGTGTTGAAAAACTGTTTTTT. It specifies CASSFVGVEKLFF.

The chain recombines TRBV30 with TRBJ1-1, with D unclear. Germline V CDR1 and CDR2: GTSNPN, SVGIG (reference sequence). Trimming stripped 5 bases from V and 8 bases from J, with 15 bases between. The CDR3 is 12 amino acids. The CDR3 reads CAWGHRRAEAFF. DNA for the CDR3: TGTGCCTGGGGCCACAGAAGGGCGGAAGCTTTCTTT.

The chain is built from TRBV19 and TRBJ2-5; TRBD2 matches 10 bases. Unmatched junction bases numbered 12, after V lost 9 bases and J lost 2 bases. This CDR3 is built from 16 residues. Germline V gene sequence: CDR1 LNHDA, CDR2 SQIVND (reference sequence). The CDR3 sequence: CASGGLAGAVQETQYF. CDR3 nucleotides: TGTGCCAGCGGGGGCCTAGCGGGAGCAGTACAAGAGACCCAGTACTTC.

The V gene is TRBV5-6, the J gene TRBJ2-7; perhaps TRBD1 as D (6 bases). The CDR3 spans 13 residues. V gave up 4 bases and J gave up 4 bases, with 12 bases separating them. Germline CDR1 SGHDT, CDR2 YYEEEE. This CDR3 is CASSITTGYEQYF. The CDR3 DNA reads TGTGCCAGCAGCATAACGACAGGTTACGAGCAGTACTTC. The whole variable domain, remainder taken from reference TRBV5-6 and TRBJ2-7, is DAGVTQSPTHLIKTRGQQVTLRCSPKSGHDTVSWYQQALGQGPQFIFQYYEEEERQRGNFPDRFSGHQFPNYSSELNVNALLLGDSALYLCASSITTGYEQYFGPGTRLTVT.

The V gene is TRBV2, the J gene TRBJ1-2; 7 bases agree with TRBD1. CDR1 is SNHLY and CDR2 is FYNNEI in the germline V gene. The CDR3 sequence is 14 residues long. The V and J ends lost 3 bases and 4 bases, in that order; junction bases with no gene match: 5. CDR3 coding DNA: TGTGCCAGCAGTGACAGGGGGTTTAGCTATGGCTACACCTTC. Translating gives CASSDRGFSYGYTF.

This chain's CDR3 is CASSGRDRGADTQYF. CDR3 DNA: TGTGCCAGCTCCGGCCGGGACAGGGGGGCAGATACGCAGTATTTT. V gene TRBV18 combines with J gene TRBJ2-3; 11 bases line up with TRBD1. The V gene's germline CDR1 is KGHSH and CDR2 LQKENI. Unmatched junction bases numbered 6, after V lost 6 bases and J lost 4 bases. There are 15 residues in the CDR3.

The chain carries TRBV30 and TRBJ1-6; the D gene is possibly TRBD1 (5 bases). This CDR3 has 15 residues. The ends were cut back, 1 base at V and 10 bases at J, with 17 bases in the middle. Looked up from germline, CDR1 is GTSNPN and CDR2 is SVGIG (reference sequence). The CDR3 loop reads CAWSDGAVGVSPLHF. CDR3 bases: TGTGCCTGGAGTGACGGGGCGGTGGGGGTCTCACCCCTCCACTTT. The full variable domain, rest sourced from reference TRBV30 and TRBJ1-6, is SQTIHQWPATLVQPVGSPLSLECTVEGTSNPNLYWYRQAAGRGLQLLFYSVGIGQISSEVPQNLSASRPQDRQFILSSKKLLLSDSGFYLCAWSDGAVGVSPLHFGNGTRLTVT.

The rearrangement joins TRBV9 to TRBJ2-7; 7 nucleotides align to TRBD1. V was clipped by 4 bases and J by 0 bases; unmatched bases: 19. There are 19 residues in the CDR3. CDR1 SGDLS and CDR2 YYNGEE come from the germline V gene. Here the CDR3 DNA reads TGTGCCAGCAGCCCCAGGAGAGATAAGGTACAGGGGAGCTCCTACGAGCAGTACTTC. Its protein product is CASSPRRDKVQGSSYEQYF.

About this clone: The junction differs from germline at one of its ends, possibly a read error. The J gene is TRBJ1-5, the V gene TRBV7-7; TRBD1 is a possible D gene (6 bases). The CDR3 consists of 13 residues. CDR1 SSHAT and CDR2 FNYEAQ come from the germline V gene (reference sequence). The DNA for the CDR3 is TGTGCTAGCAGCCGGGGGGCGAATCAGCCCCAGCATTTT. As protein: CASSRGANQPQHF. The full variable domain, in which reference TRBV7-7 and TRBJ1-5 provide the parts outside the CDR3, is GAGVSQSPRYKVTKRGQDVTLRCDPISSHATLYWYQQALGQGPEFLTYFNYEAQPDKSGLPSDRFSAERPEGSISTLTIQRTEQRDSAMYRCASSRGANQPQHFGDGTRLSIL.

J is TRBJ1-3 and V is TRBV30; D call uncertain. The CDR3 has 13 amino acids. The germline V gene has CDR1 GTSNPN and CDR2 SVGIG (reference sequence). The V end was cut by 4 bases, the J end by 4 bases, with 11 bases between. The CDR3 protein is CAWMPGSGNTIYF. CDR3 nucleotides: TGTGCCTGGATGCCAGGTTCCGGAAACACCATATATTTT.

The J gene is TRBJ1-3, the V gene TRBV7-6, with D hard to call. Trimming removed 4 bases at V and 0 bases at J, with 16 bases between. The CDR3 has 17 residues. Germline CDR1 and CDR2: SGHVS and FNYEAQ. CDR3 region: CASSSTSVGFSGNTIYF. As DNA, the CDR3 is TGTGCCAGCAGCTCAACCTCAGTGGGGTTCTCTGGAAACACCATATATTTT.

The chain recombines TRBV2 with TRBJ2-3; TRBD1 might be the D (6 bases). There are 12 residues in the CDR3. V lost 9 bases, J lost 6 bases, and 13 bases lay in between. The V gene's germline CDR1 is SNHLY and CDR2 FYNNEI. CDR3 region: CASGTPGDTQYF. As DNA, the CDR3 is TGTGCCAGTGGGACACCGGGGGATACGCAGTATTTT.

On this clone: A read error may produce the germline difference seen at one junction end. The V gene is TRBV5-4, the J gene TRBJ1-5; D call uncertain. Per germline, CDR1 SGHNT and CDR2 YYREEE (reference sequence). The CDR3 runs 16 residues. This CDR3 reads CASSCPGRGINKPQHF. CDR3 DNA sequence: TGTGCCAGCAGCTGCCCCGGACGGGGAATCAATAAGCCCCAGCATTTT.

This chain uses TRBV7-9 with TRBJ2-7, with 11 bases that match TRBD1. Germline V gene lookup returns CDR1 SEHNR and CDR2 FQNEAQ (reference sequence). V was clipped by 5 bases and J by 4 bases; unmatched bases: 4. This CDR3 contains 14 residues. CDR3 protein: CASSHRDRGYEQYF. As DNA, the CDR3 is TGTGCCAGCAGCCACCGGGACAGGGGGTACGAGCAGTACTTC.

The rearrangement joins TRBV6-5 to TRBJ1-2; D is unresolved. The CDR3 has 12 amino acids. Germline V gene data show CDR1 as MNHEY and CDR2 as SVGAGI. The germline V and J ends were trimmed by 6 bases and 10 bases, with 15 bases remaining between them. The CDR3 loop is CASSALGLAYTF. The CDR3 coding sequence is TGTGCCAGCAGCGCCCTTGGCTTAGCCTACACCTTC.

CDR3 amino acids: CASSFYTGELFF. CDR3 DNA sequence: TGTGCCAGCAGCTTCTACACCGGGGAGCTGTTTTTT. The chain couples TRBV5-6 to TRBJ2-2, with unresolved D. Between the trimmed V and J ends, which lost 2 bases and 3 bases, there was a span of 2 bases. This CDR3 contains 12 residues. Germline CDR1 SGHDT, CDR2 YYEEEE.

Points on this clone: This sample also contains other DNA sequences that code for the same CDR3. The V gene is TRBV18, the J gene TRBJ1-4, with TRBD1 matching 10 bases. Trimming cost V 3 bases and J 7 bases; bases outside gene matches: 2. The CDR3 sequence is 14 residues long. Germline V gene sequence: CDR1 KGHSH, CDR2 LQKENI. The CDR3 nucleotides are TGTGCCAGCTCACCCGGGACAGGGGCTGAAAAACTGTTTTTT. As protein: CASSPGTGAEKLFF.

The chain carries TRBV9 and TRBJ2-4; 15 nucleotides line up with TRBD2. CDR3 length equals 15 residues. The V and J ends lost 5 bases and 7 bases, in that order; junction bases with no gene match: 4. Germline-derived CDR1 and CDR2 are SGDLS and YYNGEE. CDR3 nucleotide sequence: TGTGCCAGCAGTGGACTAGCGGGAGGGCGGAACATTCAGTACTTC. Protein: CASSGLAGGRNIQYF.